One sample yielded the 27 T cell receptor beta chains listed below, sequenced in a study of T cells after yellow fever vaccination. TCRdb re-called the 5' RACE reads with MiXCR, one entry per CDR3 protein. The repertoire consists of about 350,000 distinct CDR3 sequences, with about 7.8% occurring once and the leading ten covering approximately 18%. Here the sequenced sample was PBMCs, taken roughly 46 days after the first yellow fever vaccination. Receptor source: a man between 18 and 35 years old who received the YFV17D yellow fever vaccine.

This chain links TRBV2 with TRBJ2-3, with TRBD2 matching 9 bases. V shed 7 bases, J shed 0 bases, and the junction held 14 bases outside the gene matches. There are 18 residues in the CDR3. Looked up from germline, CDR1 is SNHLY and CDR2 is FYNNEI. CDR3 amino acids: CASTGGVLAGASTDTQYF. The DNA of the CDR3 is TGTGCCAGCACCGGGGGGGTGTTAGCGGGGGCTAGCACAGATACGCAGTATTTT.

This clonotype was seen more than once but under ten times. The chain uses TRBV7-8 and TRBJ1-3; D unresolved. Between the trimmed V and J ends, which lost 2 bases and 0 bases, there was a span of 14 bases. The CDR3 has 17 amino acids. The germline gives CDR1 SGHVS, CDR2 FQNEAQ. CDR3 sequence: CASSLRAFASSGNTIYF. CDR3 DNA sequence: TGTGCCAGCAGCTTAAGGGCCTTTGCAAGCTCTGGAAACACCATATATTTT. The whole variable domain, remainder taken from reference TRBV7-8 and TRBJ1-3, is GAGVSQSPRYKVAKRGQDVALRCDPISGHVSLFWYQQALGQGPEFLTYFQNEAQLDKSGLPSDRFFAERPEGSVSTLKIQRTQQEDSAVYLCASSLRAFASSGNTIYFGEGSWLTVV.

At least ten counts were recorded for this clonotype. V is TRBV5-1 and J is TRBJ2-5, with 7 nucleotides matching TRBD1. Per germline, CDR1 SGHRS and CDR2 YFSETQ. V dropped 6 bases and J dropped 0; count of bases not matched to a gene: 5. The CDR3 has 14 residues. The CDR3 DNA reads as TGCGCCAGCACTCCCGACAGGGACCAAGAGACCCAGTACTTC. It is translated as CASTPDRDQETQYF.

The chain recombines TRBV21-1 with TRBJ2-7. TRBV21-1 is noted as a pseudogene. The CDR3 is 16 residues long. Here the CDR3 reads CASSKVRIPGPYEQYV. CDR3 coding DNA: TGTGCCAGCAGCAAAGTCAGGATTCCGGGCCCCTACGAGCAGTACGTC.

This clonotype was counted a few times. The rearrangement links TRBV5-4 to TRBJ2-5; D possibly uses TRBD1 or TRBD2 (5 bases each). This CDR3 is built from 15 residues. Germline CDR1 and CDR2: SGHNT and YYREEE (reference sequence). Trimming pared 4 bases from V and 1 base from J, leaving 14 bases between. CDR3 protein: CASSGDLQGQETQYF. Written as DNA, the CDR3 is TGTGCCAGCAGCGGGGACCTCCAGGGCCAAGAGACCCAGTACTTC.

This clonotype occurred a few times. The chain links TRBV20-1 to TRBJ2-3; D gene unclear. Trimming pared 3 bases from V and 6 bases from J, leaving 31 bases between. The CDR3 extends over 19 amino acids. The germline V gene has CDR1 DFQATT and CDR2 SNEGSKA (reference sequence). The CDR3 protein is CSASSFRLGKSTSLDTQYF. In nucleotides, the CDR3 is TGCAGTGCTAGTAGTTTTAGATTGGGCAAATCTACATCCCTCGATACGCAGTATTTT.

Notes on this clonotype: The junction differs from germline at one of its ends, possibly a read error. The CDR3 DNA reads TGCGCCAGCAGCTTGGCCGCCAGATCACGCCTCCACTTT. Residues: CASSLAARSRLHF. The chain carries TRBV5-1 and TRBJ1-6; no reliable D call. Germline V lookup: CDR1 SGHRS, CDR2 YFSETQ. The CDR3 runs to 13 residues.

This clonotype was picked up a small number of times. The chain links TRBV20-1 to TRBJ1-6; D ambiguous. Trimming removed 0 bases at V and 0 bases at J, with 6 bases between. CDR1 and CDR2 (germline): DFQATT, SNEGSKA (reference sequence). This CDR3 region has 15 residues. The CDR3 DNA is TGCAGTGCTAGAGACGGGAGCTCCTATAATTCACCCCTCCACTTT. This translates into CSARDGSSYNSPLHF.

As regards this clonotype: Its ends do not fully match the called genes, so a read error is possible. The chain carries TRBV6-2 or TRBV6-3 and TRBJ1-5, with 8 bases fitting TRBD1. The CDR3 extends over 17 amino acids. From germline, CDR1 is MNHEY and CDR2 SVGEGT. The CDR3 DNA is TGTGCCTGCAGTTTGGGACCACAGGGGGGACTCAATCAGCCCCAGCATTTT. This sequence encodes CACSLGPQGGLNQPQHF.

The chain carries TRBV6-5 and TRBJ1-4; 9 bases map to TRBD1. The CDR3 loop spans 17 amino acids. Trimming took 1 base from V and 0 from J; bases not matched to a gene: 3. CDR1 is MNHEY, CDR2 SVGAGI, per germline. CDR3 residues: CASSYWTGDATNEKLFF. The DNA for the CDR3 is TGTGCCAGCAGTTACTGGACAGGGGATGCAACTAATGAAAAACTGTTTTTT.

The CDR3 sequence: CASSPPYSFQETQYF. CDR3 nucleotides: TGTGCCAGCAGCCCCCCTTATAGTTTCCAAGAGACCCAGTACTTC. The chain links TRBV14 to TRBJ2-5, with no clear D. The CDR3 is 15 residues long. Trimming took 4 bases from V and 1 from J, leaving 13 bases between them. Germline CDR1 and CDR2: SGHDN and FVKESK.

The chain recombines TRBV20-1 with TRBJ1-4; D is undetermined. Between the trimmed V and J ends, which lost 5 bases and 6 bases, there was a span of 16 bases. Germline loops: CDR1 DFQATT, CDR2 SNEGSKA (reference sequence). This CDR3 comprises 14 residues. CDR3 sequence reads: CSAARTGSDEKLFF. In DNA, the CDR3 is TGCAGTGCTGCCCGGACGGGGTCCGATGAAAAACTGTTTTTT.

This clonotype appeared a few times. The chain couples TRBV18 to TRBJ2-5, with D perhaps assigned TRBD1 or TRBD2 (6 bases each). The V and J ends lost 2 bases and 7 bases respectively, with 14 bases between them. CDR1 is KGHSH and CDR2 is LQKENI in the germline V gene. This CDR3 spans 14 amino acids. CDR3 sequence (DNA): TGTGCCAGCTCACCAGACAGCGGAGGGGGGACCCAGTACTTC. Protein: CASSPDSGGGTQYF.

This chain uses TRBV6-1 with TRBJ1-5, with 10 bases identical to TRBD1. Germline V CDR1 and CDR2: MNHNS, SASEGT. CDR3 length equals 16 residues. The V and J ends lost 6 bases and 0 bases, in that order; junction bases with no gene match: 5. The DNA of the CDR3 is TGTGCCAGCAGGCGGACAGGGGGTAGTAGCAATCAGCCCCAGCATTTT. The encoded protein is CASRRTGGSSNQPQHF.

This clonotype was observed at least ten times. V is TRBV7-9 and J is TRBJ2-5; maybe TRBD1 (6 bases). The ends were cut back, 1 base at V and 2 bases at J, with 14 bases in the middle. The germline gives CDR1 SEHNR, CDR2 FQNEAQ (reference sequence). The CDR3 spans 16 residues. The CDR3 loop is CASSLVAKTGQETQYF. The CDR3 DNA reads as TGTGCCAGCAGCTTAGTGGCCAAAACAGGGCAAGAGACCCAGTACTTC.

The chain couples TRBV7-9 to TRBJ1-2; no clear D gene. The CDR3 spans 11 residues. V lost 1 base and J lost 7, with 4 bases in between. CDR1 SEHNR and CDR2 FQNEAQ come from the germline V gene (reference sequence). CDR3 sequence (DNA): TGTGCCAGCAGCTTAGAGTTTGGCTACACCTTC. Residues: CASSLEFGYTF.

The table lists this clonotype with a few counts. The rearrangement links TRBV5-1 to TRBJ2-3; 9 positions agree with TRBD2. The CDR3 totals 15 residues. Losses at the gene ends were 0 bases for V and 1 base for J; bases not matched to a gene: 0. Germline lookup yields CDR1 SGHRS and CDR2 YFSETQ. For the CDR3, the DNA is TGCGCCAGCAGCTTGGAGCGGGGGGGCACAGATACGCAGTATTTT. Amino acids: CASSLERGGTDTQYF.

This clonotype has just a few counts. The chain couples TRBV6-1 to TRBJ1-5; weak D call: TRBD1 (5 bases). Germline V gene sequence: CDR1 MNHNS, CDR2 SASEGT. V was pared by 5 bases and J by 3 bases, with 14 bases between. The CDR3 sequence is 15 residues long. For the CDR3, the DNA is TGTGCCAGCAGTCAGGGTTTTCGGAACAATCAGCCCCAGCATTTT. Translation gives CASSQGFRNNQPQHF.

The CDR3 coding sequence is TGTGCCAGTAGCCAGGGGGGATCGGGTCAGCCCCAGCATTTT. Protein product: CASSQGGSGQPQHF. This chain links TRBV19 with TRBJ1-5; TRBD1 matches at 7 bases. Germline V gene data show CDR1 as LNHDA and CDR2 as SQIVND (reference sequence). This CDR3 is built from 14 residues. The V gene end was trimmed by 6 bases and the J gene end by 6 bases; junction bases not matched to a gene: 8.

This clonotype was counted only a few times. The rearrangement links TRBV7-3 to TRBJ2-3; unclear D gene. This CDR3 region has 13 residues. Germline values: CDR1 SGHTA, CDR2 FQGTGA. V lost 6 bases to trimming and J lost 1 base, with 8 bases between them. The CDR3 DNA reads TGTGCCAGCAGGATAGACGGCACAGATACGCAGTATTTT. It specifies CASRIDGTDTQYF.

The chain has TRBV6-1 and TRBJ1-1; TRBD1 agrees at 8 bases. Germline V lookup: CDR1 MNHNS, CDR2 SASEGT. The CDR3 runs to 15 residues. The trim removed 3 bases at V and 0 bases at J, leaving 3 bases unmatched. CDR3 coding DNA: TGTGCCAGCAGTGAGAGACAGGGGATGAACACTGAAGCTTTCTTT. Amino acids: CASSERQGMNTEAFF.

The chain joins TRBV4-3 to TRBJ2-7, with a weak D call TRBD1 (6 bases). The germline V gene encodes CDR1 LGHNA and CDR2 YSLEER. The CDR3 runs to 12 residues. Trimming took off 0 bases at V and 13 bases at J, with 13 bases between the two ends. CDR3 amino acids: CASSQDGQPLYF. CDR3 coding DNA: TGCGCCAGCAGCCAAGATGGACAGCCCCTTTACTTC.

This chain links TRBV29-1 with TRBJ2-5; 11 bases match TRBD1. J gave up 5 bases and V 7 bases, and 6 bases lay outside the gene matches. The CDR3 spans 13 residues. Germline CDR1 reads SQVTM; CDR2 reads ANQGSEA. CDR3 nucleotide sequence: TGCAGCGCGGACAGGGGGCGCCGGGAGACCCAGTACTTC. Translating gives CSADRGRRETQYF. The variable domain in full, with the rest retrieved from reference TRBV29-1 and TRBJ2-5, is SAVISQKPSRDICQRGTSLTIQCQVDSQVTMMFWYRQQPGQSLTLIATANQGSEATYESGFVIDKFPISRPNLTFSTLTVSNMSPEDSSIYLCSADRGRRETQYFGPGTRLLVL.

The sample holds a few counts of this clonotype. The chain combines TRBV5-1 with TRBJ2-5, with 9 bases fitting TRBD2. The V and J ends lost 3 bases and 5 bases, in that order; junction bases with no gene match: 8. CDR3 size: 15 residues. Per germline, CDR1 SGHRS and CDR2 YFSETQ. CDR3 bases: TGCGCCAGCAGCTCATCTAGCGGGAAGGGGGAGACCCAGTACTTC. It is translated as CASSSSSGKGETQYF.

V and J are TRBV7-2 and TRBJ1-3, with 11 bases lining up with TRBD1. CDR1 and CDR2 (germline): SGHTA, FQGNSA. The CDR3 contains 16 residues. V gave up 4 bases and J gave up 0 bases; unmatched junction bases: 2. The CDR3 bases are TGTGCCAGCAGCTGGACAGGGGGCTTCTCTGGAAACACCATATATTTT. Protein sequence: CASSWTGGFSGNTIYF.

This clonotype occurred a few times. The chain uses TRBV5-1 and TRBJ1-5; D not resolved. From germline, CDR1 is SGHRS and CDR2 YFSETQ. The V end was cut by 4 bases, the J end by 2 bases, with 10 bases between. The CDR3 extends over 14 amino acids. CDR3 region: CASSPGLGNQPQHF. As DNA, the CDR3 is TGCGCCAGCAGCCCCGGGTTGGGCAATCAGCCCCAGCATTTT.

This clonotype was seen only a few times. The chain combines TRBV7-2 with TRBJ1-5; D is uncertain. V was pared by 1 base and J by 7 bases, with 5 bases between. Germline assignment: CDR1 SGHTA and CDR2 FQGNSA. The CDR3 extends over 12 amino acids. CDR3 DNA sequence: TGTGCCAGCAGCTTAGATACGCAGCCCCAGCATTTT. Translating it yields CASSLDTQPQHF.